This TCR beta chain was sequenced for a study of T cell responses to AZD1222 COVID-19 vaccine. General observations from the study: Clonal diversity may have been underestimated, and the donors were mostly white British, with more females than males.

Sequencing used immunoSEQ multiplex PCR; TCRdb keeps in-frame clones, though not all of them. The data contain approximately 100,000 clones, 70% to 90% of them singletons. On this clone itself: Its target is not known.

Germline V lookup: CDR1 MNHNS, CDR2 SASEGT. This CDR3 comprises 15 residues. The V end lost 5 bases, the J end lost 0 bases, and 11 bases lay between the germline ends. The receptor comes from an adult in good health. This chain connects TRBV6-1 to TRBJ1-3; D may be TRBD1 (5 bases). Source: peripheral blood, taken on day 0 of AZD1222 vaccination. CDR3 loop: CASSLGGGSGNTIYF. The CDR3 bases are TGTGCCAGCAGTTTGGGGGGGGGCTCTGGAAACACCATATATTTT.